This T cell receptor beta chain is from a study of blood T cell repertoires in COVID-19 (TCRdb year 2020). Background for the entire study: The collaborator samples originated in the United States, Italy and Spain and spanned the acute and convalescent phases of COVID-19. Where available, HLA class I and class II types were obtained from metadata supplied by the sample provider rather than from assay-based typing. The material from the prospective study consisted of cDNA or gDNA derived from T cells, B-cell-depleted T cells, or PBMCs. Samples came from the ongoing ImmuneRACE study (first 160 participants) plus 1,254 subjects from 6 global collaborators. The dataset comprised deeply sampled blood TCRbeta repertoires from subjects exposed to, actively infected with, or recovered from COVID-19. The repertoires were released in a freely available public database meant as a resource for research on the immune response to SARS-CoV-2. The sample metadata nearly always contained a de-identified subject ID, COVID-19 status, age in years and sex.

The immunoSEQ Assay, a bias-controlled multiplex PCR, was used to amplify TCRbeta CDR3 regions from genomic DNA. Processing in the source paper ran as follows. Nucleated cell counts per sample were estimated from amplification of reference gene primers within the assay. To quantify the absolute abundance of each unique TCRbeta CDR3 rearrangement, sequence reads were collapsed and filtered. Productive Simpson clonality was computed per sample as the square root of Simpson's diversity index over productive rearrangements. The source is immuneACCESS, and TCRdb retained only in-frame sequences with V and J called. Part of the clones is not carried over; for the studies checked, unresolved V genes explain less than half of this, and the remainder is unexplained. That table gives V, J and clone size, and the DNA gave D and trimming. The sample table contains approximately 270,000 clones; only one count was recorded for about four fifths of them. The ten largest clonotypes hold over 7.5% of the sample.

Each collaborating institution followed its own protocols to collect whole blood in K2EDTA tubes. For TCRbeta analysis, collaborators shipped samples in one of three forms: frozen whole blood, isolated PBMCs, or DNA extracted from either of those sample types. Comment on this clone: It lacks a known antigen. Per-base qualities were not stored, and no clone one base away is much larger.

Overall study results and their limits: The amount of clinical and demographic metadata varied by source and participant and was provided uncurated.

Measured from the cysteine to the phenylalanine, the CDR3 is 17 residues long. Of the read, only the CDR3 DNA is kept; its 51 bases are in frame from base 1. The germline V gene specifies SGHDN as CDR1 and FVKESK as CDR2. After removal of 3 bases from V and 6 bases from J, the junction retains 14 bases not matched to a gene. This sequence originates from a man older than 75 with acute or convalescent COVID-19. Sequences were obtained from peripheral blood. This chain is built from TRBV14 and TRBJ2-1; TRBD2 matches 7 bases in the middle. The DNA reads TGTGCCAGCAGCCATGGACTAGGAGCGGGGAAGGCCAATGAGCAGTTCTTC. This codes for CASSHGLGAGKANEQFF.